This T cell receptor (beta chain) derives from a study of Ad26.COV2.S vaccination and SARS-CoV-2 variants. Whole-study results and caveats: People who got the vaccine or the placebo had similar non-spike TCR breadth. Vaccinees showed greater spike-specific TCR breadth than placebo recipients. Substantial breadth was reportedly displayed by spike-specific CD8+ and CD4+ T cell responses after vaccination. Responses of T cells in total may have been underestimated by the TCR breadth and depth analyses.

The CDR3 length is 12 residues. V dropped 6 bases and J dropped 12 bases, with 15 bases sitting between them. From germline, CDR1 is MNHEY and CDR2 SVGAGI. Note on this clone: Its target is unknown.

Clones were sequenced by immunoSEQ multiplex PCR, and TCRdb holds only the in-frame ones, with some missing. The table has about 350,000 clones, approximately 90% seen once. The sequence derives from a human donor who had recovered from COVID-19. The specimen comprised peripheral blood, sampled after recovery from COVID-19. The chain employs TRBV6-5 and TRBJ1-5; D possibly corresponds to TRBD1 (6 bases). In nucleotides, the CDR3 is TGTGCCAGCAGCAACTTACAGGGACGCCAGCATTTT. The encoded protein is CASSNLQGRQHF.